This T cell receptor beta chain derives from a study of blood T cell repertoires in COVID-19. Study summary: The cDNA or gDNA used as material had been derived from T cells, B-cell-depleted T cells, or PBMCs.

Study processing details: For nucleated cells, counts were estimated from reference gene primer amplification. Method: immunoSEQ multiplex PCR; TCRdb's copy keeps in-frame clones and lacks some. The DNA gave D and trimming, while V, J and clone size come from that table. Found here are fewer than 35,000 clones, about 91% of them singletons; the top ten hold 6.3%. This CDR3 is built from 12 residues. V dropped 6 bases and J dropped 4; count of bases not matched to a gene: 2. Per the germline V gene, CDR1 is MGHDK and CDR2 is SYGVNS. The V call is TRBV25-1, the J call TRBJ1-1; TRBD1 aligns across 7 bases. The sequence came from a human donor in a cohort sampled during active COVID-19. Sample: peripheral blood. The CDR3 region has the DNA TGTGCCAGCAGCAAGGGGGCCACTGAAGCTTTCTTT. Its translation is CASSKGATEAFF.